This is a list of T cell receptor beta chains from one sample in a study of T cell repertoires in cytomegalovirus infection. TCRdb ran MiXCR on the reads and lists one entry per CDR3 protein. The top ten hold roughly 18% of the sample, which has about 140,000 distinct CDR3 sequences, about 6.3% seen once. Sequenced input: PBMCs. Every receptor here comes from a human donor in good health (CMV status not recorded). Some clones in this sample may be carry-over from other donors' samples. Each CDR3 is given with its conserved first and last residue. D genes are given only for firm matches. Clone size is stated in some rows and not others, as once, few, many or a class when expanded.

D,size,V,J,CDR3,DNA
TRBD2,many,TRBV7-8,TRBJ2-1,CASSSGTSDFDEQFF,TGTGCCAGCAGCTCCGGGACTAGCGACTTCGATGAGCAGTTCTTC
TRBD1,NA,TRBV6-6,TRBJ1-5,CASSYPSFRQGVRQPQHF,TGTGCCAGCAGTTACCCCAGCTTCCGGCAGGGGGTTAGGCAGCCCCAGCATTTT
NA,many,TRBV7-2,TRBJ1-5,CASRLTEGPQPQHF,TGTGCCAGCAGGTTGACAGAGGGTCCGCAGCCCCAGCATTTT
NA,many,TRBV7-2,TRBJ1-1,CASSLTRTEAFF,TGTGCCAGCAGCTTGACGAGGACTGAAGCTTTCTTT
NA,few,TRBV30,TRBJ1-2,CAWSDGGYGYTF,TGTGCCTGGAGTGACGGGGGCTATGGCTACACCTTC
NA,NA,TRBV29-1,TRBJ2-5,CSVFPDSTYQETQYF,TGCAGCGTTTTCCCTGATTCGACATACCAAGAGACCCAGTACTTC
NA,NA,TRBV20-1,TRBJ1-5,CSATRGEIANQPQHF,TGCAGTGCTACCCGCGGGGAAATCGCGAATCAGCCCCAGCATTTT
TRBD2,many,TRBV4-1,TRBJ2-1,CASSQDDGTSGGAKRYEQFF,TGCGCCAGCAGCCAAGATGATGGGACTAGCGGGGGGGCCAAGCGCTATGAGCAGTTCTTC
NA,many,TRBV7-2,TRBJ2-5,CASSFDLGKETQYF,TGTGCCAGCAGCTTCGACCTAGGGAAAGAGACCCAGTACTTC
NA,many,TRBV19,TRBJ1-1,CASSTPGTETEAFF,TGTGCCAGTAGTACGCCGGGGACCGAGACTGAAGCTTTCTTT
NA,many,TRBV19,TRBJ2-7,CASSIARGPSYEQYF,TGTGCCAGTAGTATAGCCAGGGGTCCCTCCTACGAGCAGTACTTC
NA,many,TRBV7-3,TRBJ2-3,CASSLNGLSTDTQYF,TGTGCCAGCAGCTTGAACGGCCTGTCCACAGATACGCAGTATTTT
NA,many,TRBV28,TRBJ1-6,CASSLPGNKYNSPLHF,TGTGCCAGCAGTTTACCAGGGAACAAGTATAATTCACCCCTCCACTTT
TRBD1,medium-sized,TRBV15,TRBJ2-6,CATSREEDRGSGANVLTF,TGTGCCACCAGCAGAGAAGAGGACAGGGGATCTGGGGCCAACGTCCTGACTTTC
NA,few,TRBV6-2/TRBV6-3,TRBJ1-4,CASIHATGPNEKLFF,TGTGCCAGCATCCACGCGACAGGACCAAATGAAAAACTGTTTTTT
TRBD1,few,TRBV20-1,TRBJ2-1,CSAPWRTGNNEQFF,TGCAGCGCACCGTGGCGGACAGGGAATAATGAGCAGTTCTTC
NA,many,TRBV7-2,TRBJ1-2,CASSLGGSPKGYTF,TGTGCCAGCAGCTTAGGGGGTAGCCCGAAGGGCTACACCTTC